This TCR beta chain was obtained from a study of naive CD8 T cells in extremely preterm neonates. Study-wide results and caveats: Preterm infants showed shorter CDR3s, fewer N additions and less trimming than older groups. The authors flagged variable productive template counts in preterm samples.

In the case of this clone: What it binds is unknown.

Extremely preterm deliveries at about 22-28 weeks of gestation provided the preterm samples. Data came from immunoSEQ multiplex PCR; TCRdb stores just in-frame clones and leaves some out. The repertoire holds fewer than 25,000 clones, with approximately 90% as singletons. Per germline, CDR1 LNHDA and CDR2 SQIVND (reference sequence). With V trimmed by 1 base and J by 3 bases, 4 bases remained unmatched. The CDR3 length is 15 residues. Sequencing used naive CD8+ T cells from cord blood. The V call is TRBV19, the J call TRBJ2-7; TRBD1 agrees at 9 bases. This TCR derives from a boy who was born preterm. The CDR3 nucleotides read TGTGCCAGTAGTATAGCCTACAGGGGGCGCTACGAGCAGTACTTC. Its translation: CASSIAYRGRYEQYF.